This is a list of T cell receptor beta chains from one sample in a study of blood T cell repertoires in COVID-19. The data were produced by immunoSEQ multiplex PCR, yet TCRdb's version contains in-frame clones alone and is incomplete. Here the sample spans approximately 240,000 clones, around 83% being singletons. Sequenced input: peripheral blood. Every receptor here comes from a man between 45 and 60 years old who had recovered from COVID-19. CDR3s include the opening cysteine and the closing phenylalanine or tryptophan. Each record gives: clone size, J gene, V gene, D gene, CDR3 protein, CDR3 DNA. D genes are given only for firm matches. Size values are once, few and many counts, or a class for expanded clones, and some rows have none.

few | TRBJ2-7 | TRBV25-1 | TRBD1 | CASSGTGSEQYF | TGTGCCAGCAGTGGGACAGGGAGCGAGCAGTACTTC
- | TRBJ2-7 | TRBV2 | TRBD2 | CASSVGLTSGRQGEQYF | TGTGCCAGCAGTGTAGGGCTCACTAGCGGGAGGCAGGGGGAGCAGTACTTC
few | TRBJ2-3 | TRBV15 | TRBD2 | CATLGTSGRATDTQYF | TGTGCCACCCTAGGGACTAGCGGGAGGGCGACAGATACGCAGTATTTT
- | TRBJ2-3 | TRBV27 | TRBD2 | CASSFLTGTSGKGGDTQYF | TGTGCCAGCAGTTTCCTAACCGGGACTAGCGGGAAGGGTGGAGATACGCAGTATTTT
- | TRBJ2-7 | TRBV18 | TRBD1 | CASSPSAPGTGGHEQYF | TGTGCCAGCTCACCTTCCGCCCCCGGGACAGGGGGACACGAGCAGTACTTC
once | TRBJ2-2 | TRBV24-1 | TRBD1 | CATSDLVGTGAINTGELFF | TGTGCCACCAGTGATTTGGTCGGGACAGGGGCTATCAACACCGGGGAGCTGTTTTTT
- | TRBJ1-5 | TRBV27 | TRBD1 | CASSPLVRGLSNQPQHF | TGTGCCAGCAGCCCATTGGTCAGGGGGCTTAGCAATCAGCCCCAGCATTTT
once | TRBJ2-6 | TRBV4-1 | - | CASSPRGSGGANVLTF | TGCGCCAGCAGCCCCCGAGGGTCGGGTGGGGCCAACGTCCTGACTTTC
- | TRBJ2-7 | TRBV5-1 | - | CASTLPSLGGEQYF | TGCGCCAGCACCCTGCCTAGCCTAGGGGGTGAGCAGTACTTC
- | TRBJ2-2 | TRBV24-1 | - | CATSDAVMDREGTGELFF | TGTGCCACCAGTGATGCCGTAATGGACAGGGAGGGCACCGGGGAGCTGTTTTTT
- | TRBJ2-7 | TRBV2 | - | CASSPSRAREQYF | TGTGCCAGCTCCCCGAGCAGGGCTAGGGAGCAGTACTTC
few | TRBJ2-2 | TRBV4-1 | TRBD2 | CASSVLAGANTGELFF | TGCGCCAGCAGCGTACTAGCGGGAGCTAACACCGGGGAGCTGTTTTTT
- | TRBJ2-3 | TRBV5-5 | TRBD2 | CASSSASGRADTQYF | TGTGCCAGCAGCTCCGCTAGCGGGAGGGCTGATACGCAGTATTTT
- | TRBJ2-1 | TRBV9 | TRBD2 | CASSATSGIFNEQFF | TGTGCCAGCAGCGCAACTAGCGGGATATTCAATGAGCAGTTCTTC
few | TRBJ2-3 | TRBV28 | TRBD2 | CASSFWLAGSDTQYF | TGTGCCAGCAGTTTTTGGCTAGCGGGATCAGATACGCAGTATTTT
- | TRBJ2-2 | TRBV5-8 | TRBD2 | CASSLGLAGVPGELFF | TGTGCCAGCAGCTTGGGACTAGCGGGAGTTCCCGGGGAGCTGTTTTTT
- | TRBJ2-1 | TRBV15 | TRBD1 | CATSSRQGQNNEQFF | TGTGCCACCAGCAGCAGACAGGGACAGAACAATGAGCAGTTCTTC
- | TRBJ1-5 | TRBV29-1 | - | CSVVRRVSNQPQHF | TGCAGCGTAGTCCGGAGGGTAAGCAATCAGCCCCAGCATTTT
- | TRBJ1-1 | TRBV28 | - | CASSGGLNTEAFF | TGTGCCAGCTCCGGGGGATTGAACACTGAAGCTTTCTTT
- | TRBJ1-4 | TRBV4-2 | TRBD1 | CASSRNRGTNEKLFF | TGTGCCAGCAGCCGGAACAGGGGGACCAATGAAAAACTGTTTTTT
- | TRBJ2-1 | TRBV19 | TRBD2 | CASSERLAEQFF | TGTGCCAGTAGTGAACGACTAGCGGAGCAGTTCTTC
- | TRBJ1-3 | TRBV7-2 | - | CASSSGVSGNTIYF | TGTGCCAGCAGCTCAGGGGTCTCTGGAAACACCATATATTTT
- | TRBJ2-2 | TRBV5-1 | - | CASSLAAGAATGELFF | TGCGCCAGCAGCTTAGCAGCGGGCGCGGCCACCGGGGAGCTGTTTTTT
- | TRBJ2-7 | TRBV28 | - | CASLSTGKYDEQYF | TGTGCCAGCCTTTCTACAGGGAAATACGACGAGCAGTACTTC
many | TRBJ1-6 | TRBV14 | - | CASSQNRVGWNSPLHF | TGTGCCAGCAGCCAGAACAGGGTGGGGTGGAATTCACCCCTCCACTTT
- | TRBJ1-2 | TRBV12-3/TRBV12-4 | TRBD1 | CASSRRTGDGYTF | TGTGCCAGCAGCCGGAGGACAGGGGATGGCTACACCTTC
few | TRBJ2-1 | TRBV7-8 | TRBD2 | CASSLLAGKAANEQFF | TGTGCCAGCAGCTTATTAGCGGGAAAGGCGGCCAATGAGCAGTTCTTC
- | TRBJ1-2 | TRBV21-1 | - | CASSASGIIRRGYTF | TGTGCCAGCAGCGCCTCAGGGATCATTCGGCGTGGCTACACCTTC
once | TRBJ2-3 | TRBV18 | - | CASSLLVAPDTQYF | TGTGCCAGCTCATTACTAGTTGCACCAGATACGCAGTATTTT
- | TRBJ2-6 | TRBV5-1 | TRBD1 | CASSQTGVSGANVLTF | TGCGCCAGCAGTCAAACAGGGGTCTCTGGGGCCAACGTCCTGACTTTC
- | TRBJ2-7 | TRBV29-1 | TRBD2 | CSARGLAGGKYEQYF | TGCAGCGCAAGAGGACTAGCGGGAGGGAAATACGAGCAGTACTTC
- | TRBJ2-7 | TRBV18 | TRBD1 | CASSPRTGGTGEQYF | TGTGCCAGCTCACCACGGACAGGGGGTACGGGAGAGCAGTACTTC
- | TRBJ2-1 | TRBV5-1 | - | CASSLGRLPYNEQFF | TGCGCCAGCAGCTTGGGCCGGTTGCCCTACAATGAGCAGTTCTTC
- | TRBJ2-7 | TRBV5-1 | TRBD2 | CASSLTSGVSYEQYF | TGCGCCAGCAGCTTGACTAGCGGGGTTTCCTACGAGCAGTACTTC
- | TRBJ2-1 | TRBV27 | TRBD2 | CATSRGLNNEQFF | TGTGCCACCTCGCGGGGGTTGAACAATGAGCAGTTCTTC
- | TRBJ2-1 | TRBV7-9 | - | CASSLNRGNEQFF | TGTGCCAGCAGCTTAAACCGGGGCAATGAGCAGTTCTTC
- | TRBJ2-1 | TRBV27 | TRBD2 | CASRLSTSGYYEQFF | TGTGCCAGCAGGCTTAGCACTAGCGGGTACTATGAGCAGTTCTTC
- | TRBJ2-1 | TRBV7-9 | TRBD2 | CASSLVGLAFSQFF | TGTGCCAGCAGCTTAGTCGGACTAGCGTTTTCCCAGTTCTTC
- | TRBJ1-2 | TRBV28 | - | CASSLGGNYGYTF | TGTGCCAGCAGCCTGGGGGGGAACTATGGCTACACCTTC
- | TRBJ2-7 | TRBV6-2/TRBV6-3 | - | CASSLDAGEQYF | TGTGCCAGCAGTTTAGATGCTGGCGAGCAGTACTTC
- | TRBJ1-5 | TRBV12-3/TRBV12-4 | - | CASSPRRGQPQHF | TGTGCCAGCAGTCCCCGTAGGGGCCAGCCCCAGCATTTT
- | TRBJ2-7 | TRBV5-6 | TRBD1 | CASSLRRTGAMNEQYF | TGTGCCAGCAGCTTGCGGAGGACAGGGGCTATGAACGAGCAGTACTTC
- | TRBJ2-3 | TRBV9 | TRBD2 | CASSVPGLAAHVLPDTQYF | TGTGCCAGCAGCGTACCGGGACTAGCGGCCCATGTTCTTCCTGATACGCAGTATTTT
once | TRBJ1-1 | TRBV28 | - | CASSNIKGFVRREMNTEAFF | TGTGCCAGCAGTAACATAAAAGGCTTTGTTCGCCGGGAAATGAACACTGAAGCTTTCTTT
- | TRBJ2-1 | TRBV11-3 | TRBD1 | CASSQDRGRDNEQFF | TGTGCCAGCAGCCAGGACAGGGGAAGAGACAATGAGCAGTTCTTC
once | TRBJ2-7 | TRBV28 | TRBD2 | CASSFGGRYEQYF | TGTGCCAGCAGTTTCGGCGGGAGGTACGAGCAGTACTTC
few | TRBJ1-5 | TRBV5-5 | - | CASSLNHRAQPQHF | TGTGCCAGCAGCTTGAATCACAGGGCTCAGCCCCAGCATTTT